This T cell receptor (beta chain) appears in the sequencing data of a study of T-cell reconstitution after alpha-beta-depleted transplantation in children. This clonotype was counted ten times or more. Its antigen remains unknown. Notes on the study in general: Hyperexpanded clones declined; after one year, newly produced T cells mostly supplied diversity.

Unique molecular identifiers were incorporated into the prepared TCRbeta library. TCRdb analysed the PCR reads with MiXCR anew, one entry per CDR3 protein. The table records some 300,000 distinct CDR3 sequences, about 9.5% of them present only once. The CDR3 runs 10 residues. CDR1 MRHNA and CDR2 SNTAGT come from the germline V gene. V was cut by 6 bases and J by 13 bases, with 13 bases left in between. This TCR was sampled from a boy under three years old with acute myeloid leukemia, due to receive a stem cell transplant. The chain employs TRBV6-4 and TRBJ2-7, with D uncertain. The sample consisted of PBMCs, taken before TCRalphabeta/CD19-depleted stem cell transplant. This CDR3 reads CASRLTWVYF. CDR3 sequence (DNA): TGTGCCAGCAGGCTGACATGGGTCTACTTC.